Here is one T cell receptor beta chain with its context. Germline V gene data show CDR1 as MDHEN and CDR2 as SYDVKM. The V end was cut by 10 bases, the J end by 5 bases, with 20 bases between. The CDR3 loop spans 14 amino acids. Only in-frame clones appear in the TCRdb table, and some are missing; sequencing was by immunoSEQ multiplex PCR. This sample yields fewer than 700,000 clones, of which roughly 91% are seen a single time; about 8.2% belongs to the top ten. The sample originates from a study of blood T cell repertoires in COVID-19. Study context: Acute and convalescent COVID-19 samples came from the United States, Italy and Spain. T cells, B-cell-depleted T cells, or PBMCs supplied cDNA or gDNA.

The chain joins TRBV28 to TRBJ1-2; no definite D call. Sequenced: peripheral blood. This receptor was identified in a woman between 45 and 65 years old with COVID-19, enrolled during active disease. CDR3 region: CATFQQAFGYGYTF. CDR3 bases: TGTGCCACCTTTCAGCAGGCCTTTGGATATGGCTACACCTTC.